This TCR beta chain was profiled in a study of blood T cell repertoires in COVID-19. Across the whole study: Collection of acute and convalescent COVID-19 samples took place in the United States, Italy and Spain. T cells, B-cell-depleted T cells, or PBMCs supplied cDNA or gDNA.

Per the authors' pipeline: Scientists estimated how many nucleated cells there were by amplifying reference gene primers. Measured with immunoSEQ multiplex PCR; TCRdb has only the in-frame clones, and not every one. The DNA was the basis for D and trimming; V, J and clone size are from that table. The sample records tens of thousands of clones, just over 85% being singletons. The CDR3 length is 17 residues. The germline V gene encodes CDR1 SGDLS and CDR2 YYNGEE. J was trimmed by 8 bases and V by 4 bases; bases with no gene match: 12. The sequencing input was peripheral blood. The receptor's source is a man between 45 and 60 years old with active COVID-19. The chain carries TRBV9 and TRBJ2-6; TRBD2 matches 10 bases. CDR3 bases: TGTGCCAGCAGCCCAACAACCGGGACTAGCGTTTCCAACGTCCTGACTTTC. Translated: CASSPTTGTSVSNVLTF.